These T cell receptor beta chains were read from a single sample in a study of blood T cells in healthy people across ages. TCRdb re-called the 5' RACE reads with MiXCR, one entry per CDR3 protein. The sample lists roughly 800,000 distinct CDR3 sequences; about three fifths were seen once. Sequenced sample: blood. The receptors here all came from a man aged 25 to 40 in good health. CDR3s leave out the opening cysteine and the closing phenylalanine or tryptophan.

TRBV18,TRBJ2-7,12,ASSPDREVKEQY
TRBV3-1,TRBJ2-1,13,ASSQGLAGVYEQF
TRBV6-6,TRBJ2-1,13,ASSYQTLVSNEQF
TRBV10-3,TRBJ1-6,13,ATTTESSYNSPLH
TRBV28,TRBJ2-1,12,ASSSGGPGNEQF
TRBV3-1,TRBJ2-7,13,ASSPVGTVSYEQY
TRBV7-2,TRBJ2-7,15,ASSPASSSGSSYEQY
TRBV4-1,TRBJ2-3,15,ASSLQPATRGTDTQY
TRBV20-1,TRBJ2-5,9,SASFGRTQY
TRBV20-1,TRBJ2-1,13,SAPPGLQPYNEQF
TRBV15,TRBJ2-3,12,ATSRVAFTDTQY
TRBV20-1,TRBJ2-7,12,SASAGTSPYEQY
TRBV12-3/TRBV12-4,.,9,ASNTGYEQY